This T cell receptor beta chain was recorded in a study of neoadjuvant anti-PD-1 for oral cavity cancer (dated by TCRdb to the early 2020s). About the study as a whole: Before undergoing curative-intent surgical resection, most patients got three to four biweekly nivolumab doses at 3 mg/kg. For patients who did not progress, a fourth nivolumab dose was given around day 43, followed by definitive surgical resection on days 50-56. Responders were defined as patients with complete response, partial response or stable disease by RECIST 1.1; non-responders were defined as patients with progression. The parent correlative cohort had eleven to twelve patients and a response rate of 33%. General study outcomes and caveats: A higher pretreatment blood Treg/Th17 ratio correlated with both higher pretreatment blood TCRbeta clonality and lower post-treatment tumor TCRbeta clonality. Greater tumor shrinkage was correlated with larger post-treatment sizes of preexisting intratumoral clones, suggesting that expansion of preexisting clones contributed to response. Only a few patients per response group were included in the TCR analyses, and the authors called for validation in larger cohorts.

This clone was detected a few times. Its antigen specificity is not known. Base qualities are missing; no much larger clone stands one base away. The time point label here, explained by the study, means: after neoadjuvant nivolumab, at surgical resection. Patients had been newly diagnosed with stage II-IVA oral cavity squamous cell carcinoma, and no prior systemic or radiation treatment had been given to the patients. The cohort was composed of patients with HPV-negative, locally advanced oral cavity squamous cell carcinoma. The samples were obtained from a longitudinal correlative study of a single-arm phase II trial testing neoadjuvant nivolumab in oral cavity squamous cell carcinoma. Subject-matched pre- and post-treatment PBMCs and tumors from three responders and three non-responders were subjected to genomic DNA-based TCRbeta sequencing. The Maxwell RSC DNA from Tissue kit was used to isolate genomic DNA from tumor tissue.

Survey sequencing of tumors used two replicates per sample, and the tumor libraries mostly started from approximately 5.2 ug of input genomic DNA. The immunoSEQ hsTCRbeta kit was used to prepare TCRbeta libraries according to the manufacturer's instructions. Sequencing of the completed libraries took place using an Illumina NovaSeq 6000 S4 flow cell after they had been pooled to about 3.2 nM. The authors' analysis ran thus. Raw data preprocessing and quality control were performed with the immunoSEQ Analyzer. The analysis was restricted to productive rearrangements, with each unique CDR3 amino acid sequence defining a clonotype. Repertoire clonality was estimated as the Gini-Simpson index, which was calculated using the R package tcR. Student's t test was used to compare Gini indices, while Pearson correlation assessed associations with tumor size change. The source is immuneACCESS, and TCRdb retained only in-frame sequences with V and J called. Part of the clones is not carried over; for the studies checked, unresolved V genes explain less than half of this, and the remainder is unexplained. V and J calls plus clone size are reproduced from that table; the DNA served to infer D and trimming. Present in this sample are some 22,000 clones, about 25% of which were seen just once. The ten largest clones add up to about a sixth of the sample.

V loses 5 bases at its end and J loses 7 bases; junction bases beyond the gene matches: 15. The CDR1 and CDR2 encoded by the germline V gene are SGHRS and YFSETQ. Spanning cysteine to phenylalanine, the CDR3 consists of 16 amino acids. CDR3 DNA only is kept here, 48 bases in frame from base 1. The starting material was tumor tissue, obtained after nivolumab (anti-PD-1) treatment. The chain uses TRBV5-1 and TRBJ2-7, and TRBD1 matches 10 of the central bases. The sequence was collected from a person between 35 and 79 years old with oral cavity squamous cell carcinoma. CDR3 reads: CASSYLPGQGMSEQYF. The DNA sequence is given as TGCGCCAGCAGTTACTTACCGGGACAGGGGATGTCAGAGCAGTACTTC.